These 22 T cell receptor beta chains originate from one sample sequenced in a study of blood T cell repertoires in COVID-19. The method was immunoSEQ multiplex PCR; TCRdb's version includes in-frame clones alone and lacks a portion of them. The sample lists 57,000 or so clones, 70% to 80% seen once, with roughly 20% in the top ten. The sample consisted of peripheral blood. The receptors come from a man aged 60-69 years with acute or convalescent COVID-19.

The genes are TRBV4-3 and TRBJ2-2, with unresolved D. The CDR3 covers 13 residues. V lost 0 bases and J 6 bases, leaving 5 bases between the germline ends. Germline CDR1 is LGHNA and CDR2 is YSLEER. CDR3 bases: TGCGCCAGCAGCCAAGACGGTTCCGGGGAGCTGTTTTTT. The encoded protein is CASSQDGSGELFF.

J is TRBJ2-1 and V is TRBV9, with D perhaps TRBD2 (5 bases). V lost 4 bases to trimming and J lost 3 bases, with 11 bases between them. Germline V CDR1 and CDR2: SGDLS, YYNGEE. The CDR3 runs to 14 residues. The DNA for the CDR3 is TGTGCCAGCAGCCCGGGATCTAACTACAATGAGCAGTTCTTC. Its translation is CASSPGSNYNEQFF.

The chain has TRBV19 and TRBJ2-1; weak D call: TRBD1 (5 bases). The CDR3 length is 13 residues. Germline-derived CDR1 and CDR2 are LNHDA and SQIVND (reference sequence). The V gene lost 2 bases and the J gene lost 5 bases, with 7 bases spanning the gap. In DNA, the CDR3 is TGTGCCAGTAGTATAACAGGAGACAATGAGCAGTTCTTC. This gives the protein CASSITGDNEQFF.

V is TRBV18 and J is TRBJ1-2; 7 bases fit TRBD1. The CDR3 totals 14 residues. Germline CDR1 is KGHSH and CDR2 is LQKENI. Trimming took 1 base from V and 4 from J; bases not matched to a gene: 3. Here the CDR3 reads CASSPRAGGYGYTF. The CDR3 DNA sequence: TGTGCCAGCTCACCACGTGCAGGGGGCTATGGCTACACCTTC.

The chain employs TRBV15 and TRBJ2-1; TRBD2 aligns across 9 bases. The length of the CDR3 is 15 residues. V shed 6 bases, J shed 2 bases, and the junction held 5 bases outside the gene matches. Looked up from germline, CDR1 is LNHNV and CDR2 is YYDKDF (reference sequence). CDR3 region: CATRTSSGAYNEQFF. In DNA, the CDR3 is TGTGCCACCAGAACATCTAGCGGGGCCTACAATGAGCAGTTCTTC.

The CDR3 loop reads CASSPIRGYEQYF. DNA of the CDR3: TGTGCCAGCAGCCCCATACGGGGCTACGAGCAGTACTTC. The chain joins TRBV7-9 to TRBJ2-7; perhaps TRBD2 as D (5 bases). V lost 5 bases and J lost 3, with 11 bases in between. This CDR3 contains 13 residues. Germline-derived CDR1 and CDR2 are SEHNR and FQNEAQ (reference sequence).

The rearrangement uses TRBV30 and TRBJ1-1; D not certain. Germline CDR1 reads GTSNPN; CDR2 reads SVGIG (reference sequence). The CDR3 is made up of 13 amino acids. V was pared by 4 bases and J by 1 base, with 10 bases between. CDR3 sequence reads: CAWKVGGNTEAFF. The DNA of the CDR3 is TGTGCCTGGAAAGTTGGAGGGAACACTGAAGCTTTCTTT.

This clone was seen a handful of times. This chain links TRBV27 with TRBJ2-7, with D possibly being TRBD2 (6 bases). This CDR3 has 16 amino acids. V gave up 6 bases and J gave up 2 bases, with 20 bases separating them. Germline CDR1 MNHEY, CDR2 SMNVEV (reference sequence). The CDR3: CASSTQAGGTTYEQYF. CDR3 nucleotides: TGTGCCAGCAGCACCCAGGCCGGGGGAACTACCTACGAGCAGTACTTC.

V and J are TRBV3-1 (or the pseudogene TRBV3-2) and TRBJ1-3; TRBD1 matches 10 bases. CDR1 and CDR2 from the germline V gene are LGHDT and YNNKEL (reference sequence). V was clipped by 4 bases and J by 0 bases; unmatched bases: 12. The CDR3 spans 19 residues. CDR3 DNA sequence: TGTGCCAGCAGCCTTCCGGGACAGGGGATCCTAACCTCTGGAAACACCATATATTTT. Translated, it gives CASSLPGQGILTSGNTIYF.

The chain uses TRBV7-3 and TRBJ2-1; D is uncertain. Trimming removed 3 bases at V and 9 bases at J, with 6 bases between. CDR1 and CDR2 (germline): SGHTA, FQGTGA. CDR3 length equals 11 residues. In nucleotides, the CDR3 is TGTGCCAGCAGCTTTGGCAGTGAGCAGTTCTTC. This codes for CASSFGSEQFF.

The chain has TRBV19 and TRBJ1-3, with a weak D call TRBD1 (6 bases). Trimming stripped 7 bases from V and 4 bases from J, with 23 bases between. The CDR3 contains 17 residues. Germline values: CDR1 LNHDA, CDR2 SQIVND (reference sequence). The CDR3 DNA reads TGTGCCAGTATTAGGACAGCGGCTTTTTTCGGAGGAAACACCATATATTTT. Protein sequence: CASIRTAAFFGGNTIYF. Drawing the rest from reference TRBV19 and TRBJ1-3, the complete variable domain is DGGITQSPKYLFRKEGQNVTLSCEQNLNHDAMYWYRQDPGQGLRLIYYSQIVNDFQKGDIAEGYSVSREKKESFPLTVTSAQKNPTAFYLCASIRTAAFFGGNTIYFGEGSWLTVV.

DNA for the CDR3: TGTGCCAGCAGCCTAAGCGGGGGGGGAGCTTTCTTT. Its translation is CASSLSGGGAFF. This rearrangement joins TRBV14 to TRBJ1-1, with D possibly matching TRBD1 (5 bases). The CDR3 extends over 12 amino acids. Germline lookup yields CDR1 SGHDN and CDR2 FVKESK. V shed 4 bases and J shed 10 bases, with 13 bases lying between them. The variable domain in full, completed from reference TRBV14 and TRBJ1-1, reads EAGVTQFPSHSVIEKGQTVTLRCDPISGHDNLYWYRRVMGKEIKFLLHFVKESKQDESGMPNNRFLAERTGGTYSTLKVQPAELEDSGVYFCASSLSGGGAFFGQGTRLTVV.

The rearrangement links TRBV27 to TRBJ1-1, with D perhaps matching TRBD1 (5 bases). Germline CDR1 and CDR2: MNHEY and SMNVEV (reference sequence). This CDR3 is built from 13 residues. V dropped 4 bases and J dropped 9 bases, with 15 bases sitting between them. CDR3 loop: CASSSDTQFQAFF. CDR3 nucleotides: TGTGCCAGCAGTTCGGACACCCAGTTTCAAGCTTTCTTT.

V is TRBV19 and J is TRBJ2-5; unclear D gene. Trimming removed 4 bases from V and 3 bases from J, with 9 bases in between. There are 13 residues in the CDR3. CDR1 is LNHDA and CDR2 is SQIVND in the germline V gene (reference sequence). CDR3 sequence reads: CASSKNREETQYF. The CDR3 DNA reads as TGTGCCAGTAGTAAGAACAGAGAAGAGACCCAGTACTTC. The variable domain in full, with the rest retrieved from reference TRBV19 and TRBJ2-5, is DGGITQSPKYLFRKEGQNVTLSCEQNLNHDAMYWYRQDPGQGLRLIYYSQIVNDFQKGDIAEGYSVSREKKESFPLTVTSAQKNPTAFYLCASSKNREETQYFGPGTRLLVL.

The J gene is TRBJ2-1, the V gene TRBV25-1; tentatively, D is TRBD1 (6 bases). CDR1 is MGHDK, CDR2 SYGVNS, per germline. The V end lost 6 bases, the J end lost 9 bases, and 18 bases lay between the germline ends. The CDR3 is 14 amino acids. The CDR3 DNA follows: TGTGCCAGCAGAGGGCTAACAGGGATGGGTGAGCAGTTCTTC. Translated: CASRGLTGMGEQFF.

The CDR3 DNA reads TGTGCCAGCAGCCCGGGACTAGCGGGAATTTGGGAGACCCAGTACTTC. Translating it yields CASSPGLAGIWETQYF. V is TRBV6-2 or TRBV6-3 and J is TRBJ2-5; 13 positions match TRBD2. V shed 6 bases and J 5 bases; nucleotides not matched to a gene: 9. The CDR3 is 16 amino acids. Germline assignment: CDR1 MNHEY and CDR2 SVGEGT.

This clone is a singleton in its sample. This sequence joins TRBV19 and TRBJ1-5; 10 nucleotides match TRBD1. This CDR3 spans 16 amino acids. The V segment lost 5 bases and the J segment 0 bases; nucleotides outside the gene matches: 4. CDR1 LNHDA and CDR2 SQIVND come from the germline V gene (reference sequence). The chain's CDR3 is CASSQDRGYSNQPQHF. CDR3 DNA: TGTGCCAGTAGTCAGGACAGGGGGTATAGCAATCAGCCCCAGCATTTT.

This clone showed up just a few times. This chain joins TRBV6-6 and TRBJ2-1, with D possibly TRBD2 on 5 matching bases. Trimming took 2 bases from V and 12 from J, leaving 11 bases between them. Germline CDR1 is MNHNY and CDR2 is SVGAGI (reference sequence). The CDR3 extends over 12 amino acids. This chain's CDR3 is CASSYGQAGQFF. CDR3 DNA: TGTGCCAGCAGTTACGGCCAGGCGGGGCAGTTCTTC.

The chain links TRBV30 to TRBJ2-7, with 8 bases aligning to TRBD1. V gave up 4 bases and J gave up 6 bases; unmatched junction bases: 8. This CDR3 spans 13 amino acids. Germline-derived CDR1 and CDR2 are GTSNPN and SVGIG (reference sequence). Here the CDR3 DNA reads TGTGCCTGGAATAGGAACAGGGGGTCCGAGCAGTACTTC. It translates to CAWNRNRGSEQYF.

The chain couples TRBV21-1 to TRBJ1-1; the DNA was not used to check the table's D call, TRBD1. TRBV21-1 is given as a pseudogene. This CDR3 region has 16 residues. The CDR3 here is CASILRNTQGNTEAFF. The CDR3 DNA sequence: TGTGCCAGCATCCTTCGGAACACCCAGGGGAACACTGAAGCTTTCTTT.

The rearrangement links TRBV18 to TRBJ1-4; tentative D call: TRBD1 (5 bases). Germline CDR1 KGHSH, CDR2 LQKENI. The germline V and J ends were trimmed by 1 base and 2 bases, with 11 bases remaining between them. The CDR3 extends over 16 amino acids. CDR3 in amino acids: CASSPRPTATNEKLFF. CDR3 DNA sequence: TGTGCCAGCTCACCACGCCCGACAGCTACTAATGAAAAACTGTTTTTT.

The J gene is TRBJ1-4, the V gene TRBV5-1; 9 nucleotides agree with TRBD1. CDR1 SGHRS and CDR2 YFSETQ come from the germline V gene. The CDR3 is 17 amino acids. V gave up 4 bases and J gave up 6 bases; unmatched junction bases: 13. The CDR3 sequence: CASSLIPTGGTYEKLFF. The CDR3 nucleotides are TGCGCCAGCAGCCTAATACCAACAGGGGGCACGTATGAAAAACTGTTTTTT.